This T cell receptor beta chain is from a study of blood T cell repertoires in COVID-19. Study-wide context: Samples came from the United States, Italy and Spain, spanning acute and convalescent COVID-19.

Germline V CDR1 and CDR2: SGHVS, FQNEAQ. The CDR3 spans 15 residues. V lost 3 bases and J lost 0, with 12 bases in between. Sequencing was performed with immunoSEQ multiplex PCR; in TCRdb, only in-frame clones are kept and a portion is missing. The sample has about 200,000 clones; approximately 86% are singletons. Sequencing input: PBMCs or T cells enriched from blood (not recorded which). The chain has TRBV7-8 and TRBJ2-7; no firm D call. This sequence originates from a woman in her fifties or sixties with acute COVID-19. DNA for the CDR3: TGTGCCAGCAGCTTTAACAGAATTAGCTCCTACGAGCAGTACTTC. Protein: CASSFNRISSYEQYF.